A selection of T cell receptor beta chains follows, all from one sample in a study of OX40 agonist ivuxolimab in advanced cancers. The method was immunoSEQ multiplex PCR; TCRdb's version includes in-frame clones alone and lacks a portion of them. The sample comprises about 13,000 clones, approximately 80% of which are singletons, and 36% rests with the top ten. Specimen: CD4+ or CD8+ T cells sorted from blood, collected in a trial of the OX40 agonist ivuxolimab. These TCRs come from an adult with an advanced solid tumor such as melanoma, head and neck, liver or kidney cancer. The CDR3 runs from the conserved cysteine through the conserved F or W.

v_gene: TRBV5-6
j_gene: TRBJ1-2
CDR3aa: CASSLEGIRGYTF

v_gene: TRBV27
j_gene: TRBJ2-3
CDR3aa: CASWTSGMADTQYF

v_gene: TRBV13
j_gene: TRBJ1-2
CDR3aa: CASSPTGPLRDGYTF

v_gene: TRBV27
j_gene: TRBJ1-5
CDR3aa: CASRSDRGGNQPQHF

v_gene: TRBV7-9
j_gene: TRBJ2-1
CDR3aa: CASSFSNEQFF

v_gene: TRBV27
j_gene: TRBJ1-5
CDR3aa: CASSERGLMKNQPQHF

v_gene: TRBV16
j_gene: TRBJ2-7
CDR3aa: CASSQWGTGGAGHEQYF

v_gene: TRBV7-1
j_gene: TRBJ2-6
CDR3aa: CASSTDTRTSRANVLTF

v_gene: TRBV21-1
j_gene: TRBJ2-7
CDR3aa: CASSKEGISYEQYF

v_gene: TRBV12-5
j_gene: TRBJ2-1
CDR3aa: CASGPGTATYNEQFF

v_gene: TRBV4-2
j_gene: TRBJ2-7
CDR3aa: CASSEGGTTYEQYF

v_gene: TRBV11-1
j_gene: TRBJ1-6
CDR3aa: CASSRTGNNSPLHF

v_gene: TRBV4-1
j_gene: TRBJ1-3
CDR3aa: CASSQQGVAIYF

v_gene: TRBV5-1
j_gene: TRBJ2-7
CDR3aa: CASAPGAGSEQYF

v_gene: TRBV5-6
j_gene: TRBJ1-5
CDR3aa: CASSFTLGQTNSNQPQHF

v_gene: TRBV5-5
j_gene: TRBJ2-1
CDR3aa: CASSSRTSGLYSTYNEQFF

v_gene: TRBV5-1
j_gene: TRBJ2-7
CDR3aa: CASRSTGALYEQYF

v_gene: TRBV2
j_gene: TRBJ2-7
CDR3aa: CASGRRGDYYEQYF

v_gene: TRBV4-1
j_gene: TRBJ2-4
CDR3aa: CASSQDTLAKNIQYF

v_gene: TRBV4-1
j_gene: TRBJ2-3
CDR3aa: CASSQDGRSTDTQYF

v_gene: TRBV6-1
j_gene: TRBJ1-4
CDR3aa: CASSEGPYRGTTNEKLFF

v_gene: TRBV7-8
j_gene: TRBJ2-3
CDR3aa: CASSSGTGGTDTQYF

v_gene: TRBV5-1
j_gene: TRBJ2-3
CDR3aa: CASSTAQGLRGDTQYF

v_gene: TRBV7-9
j_gene: TRBJ2-7
CDR3aa: CASSLGAYEQYF

v_gene: TRBV9
j_gene: TRBJ2-7
CDR3aa: CASSPSVIPYEQYF

v_gene: TRBV30
j_gene: TRBJ1-5
CDR3aa: CAWSGGGNQPQHF

v_gene: TRBV5-6
j_gene: TRBJ2-7
CDR3aa: CASSLAPNEQYF

v_gene: TRBV7-9
j_gene: TRBJ2-1
CDR3aa: CASSSREYNEQFF

v_gene: TRBV6-5
j_gene: TRBJ2-7
CDR3aa: CASSPMGYEQYF

v_gene: TRBV13
j_gene: TRBJ1-5
CDR3aa: CASSERGLMKNQPQHF

v_gene: TRBV28
j_gene: TRBJ1-1
CDR3aa: CASSLLPGTALTDNTNTEAFF

v_gene: TRBV28
j_gene: TRBJ1-4
CDR3aa: CASSPGQGAEKLFF

v_gene: TRBV5-1
j_gene: TRBJ2-3
CDR3aa: CASSLWDGSPTDTQYF

v_gene: TRBV6-5
j_gene: TRBJ1-3
CDR3aa: CASSYSRSGNTIYF

v_gene: TRBV19
j_gene: TRBJ2-7
CDR3aa: CASTETSGRSLGAYEQYF

v_gene: TRBV7-2
j_gene: TRBJ2-7
CDR3aa: CASSPGTGGEQYF

v_gene: TRBV9
j_gene: TRBJ1-2
CDR3aa: CASSVDAGGNYGYTF

v_gene: TRBV5-1
j_gene: TRBJ1-4
CDR3aa: CASSSEVALNEKLFF

v_gene: TRBV7-8
j_gene: TRBJ2-7
CDR3aa: CASSPASGMAYEQYF

v_gene: TRBV9
j_gene: TRBJ1-3
CDR3aa: CASSNSGEPSGNTIYF

v_gene: TRBV15
j_gene: TRBJ2-3
CDR3aa: CATSRDWGGHTGEDTQYF

v_gene: TRBV7-3
j_gene: TRBJ2-1
CDR3aa: CASSLNGERGLGYNEQFF

v_gene: TRBV30
j_gene: TRBJ1-5
CDR3aa: CAWSAVGFINSNQPQHF

v_gene: TRBV11-2
j_gene: TRBJ2-3
CDR3aa: CASSLEWRSADTQYF

v_gene: TRBV30
j_gene: TRBJ1-2
CDR3aa: CAWDRESNYGYTF

v_gene: TRBV6-1
j_gene: TRBJ2-2
CDR3aa: CASSEILGELFF

v_gene: TRBV29-1
j_gene: TRBJ2-5
CDR3aa: CSGATGWDSETQYF

v_gene: TRBV30
j_gene: TRBJ1-6
CDR3aa: CAWSRGAPSYNSPLHF

v_gene: TRBV5-1
j_gene: TRBJ1-2
CDR3aa: CASSLEEEWTVGYGYTF

v_gene: TRBV10-1
j_gene: TRBJ2-1
CDR3aa: CASSESGKGNLYNEQFF

v_gene: TRBV9
j_gene: TRBJ2-1
CDR3aa: CASSVARTGGAYNEQFF

v_gene: TRBV10-3
j_gene: TRBJ1-1
CDR3aa: CATRQGDTEAFF

v_gene: TRBV15
j_gene: TRBJ1-5
CDR3aa: CATGGSNQPQHF

v_gene: TRBV11-3
j_gene: TRBJ2-7
CDR3aa: CASSVGQVPYEQYF

v_gene: TRBV28
j_gene: TRBJ2-7
CDR3aa: CASSLGTTGYYEQYF

v_gene: TRBV6-6
j_gene: TRBJ1-4
CDR3aa: CASSYSAAKKLFF